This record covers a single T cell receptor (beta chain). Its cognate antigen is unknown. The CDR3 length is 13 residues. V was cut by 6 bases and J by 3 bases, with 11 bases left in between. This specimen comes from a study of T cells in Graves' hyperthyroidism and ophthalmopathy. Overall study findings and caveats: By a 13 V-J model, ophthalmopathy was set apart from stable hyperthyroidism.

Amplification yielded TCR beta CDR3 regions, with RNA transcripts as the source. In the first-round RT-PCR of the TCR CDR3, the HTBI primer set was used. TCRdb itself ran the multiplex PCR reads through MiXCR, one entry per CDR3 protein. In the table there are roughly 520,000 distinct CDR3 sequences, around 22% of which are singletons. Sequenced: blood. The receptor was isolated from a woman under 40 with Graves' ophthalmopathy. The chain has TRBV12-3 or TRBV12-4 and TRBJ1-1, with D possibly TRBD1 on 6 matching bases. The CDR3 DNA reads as TGTGCCAGCAGATCTACAGGGTACACTGAAGCTTTCTTT. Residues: CASRSTGYTEAFF.